The rows below give T cell receptor beta chains drawn from one sample of a study of T cells after somatic rescue of genetic block. Assay used: immunoSEQ multiplex PCR; TCRdb lists only in-frame clones, some missing. The profile shows around 50,000 clones, approximately 96% of them singletons. Source material: peripheral blood mononuclear cells (PBMCs). The receptors stem from a child younger than two. Each CDR3 is given with its conserved first and last residue. A D gene is named only where the DNA matches it firmly. Size values are once, few and many counts, or a class for expanded clones, and some rows have none.

TRBD1 few TRBJ2-7 TRBV6-5 TGTGCCAGCAGTTCTACTGGGACAGGGGGCTACGAGCAGTACTTC CASSSTGTGGYEQYF
- - TRBJ2-2 TRBV7-9 TGTGCCAGCGCGGGTGACACCGGGGAGCTGTTTTTT CASAGDTGELFF
- - TRBJ1-2 TRBV4-1 TGCGCCAGCAGCCAAGACCCTTTGTATAACTATGGCTACACCTTC CASSQDPLYNYGYTF
TRBD2 - TRBJ2-3 TRBV4-2 TGTGCCAGCAGCCGGGGGCGGACTAGCGGGACTTGGACGCAGTATTTT CASSRGRTSGTWTQYF
TRBD1 - TRBJ1-2 TRBV7-9 TGTGCCAGCAGCTTAGGAGGGGGACAGGGTCTTGGCTACACCTTC CASSLGGGQGLGYTF
- - TRBJ1-2 TRBV4-1 TGCGCCAGCAGCCAAGTTACTGCGAGTGGCTACACCTTC CASSQVTASGYTF
- - TRBJ2-5 TRBV7-2 TGTGCCAGCAGCTTAAGAGGAGAGACCCAGTACTTC CASSLRGETQYF
TRBD1 - TRBJ1-2 TRBV4-1 TGCGCCAGCAGTTCAGGACAGGGGTTTGGCTACACCTTC CASSSGQGFGYTF
- - TRBJ2-7 TRBV7-2 TGTGCCAGCAGCTTAAATTTGCGGTTGGGCGAGCAGTACTTC CASSLNLRLGEQYF
TRBD2 - TRBJ2-1 TRBV5-1 TGCGCCAGCAGCTTGCCAACTAGCGGGAGGGCTCACAATGAGCAGTTCTTC CASSLPTSGRAHNEQFF
TRBD1 - TRBJ1-2 TRBV19 TGTGCCAGTAGTCATGACAGGGGTCAAGGCTACACCTTC CASSHDRGQGYTF
- once TRBJ1-2 TRBV6-6 TGTGCCAGCAGCAGCGGGTCCTTCTATGGCTACACCTTC CASSSGSFYGYTF
- - TRBJ2-7 TRBV4-2 TGTGCCAGCAGCCAAGATTTAAGCGGCTCCTACGAGCAGTACTTC CASSQDLSGSYEQYF
- once TRBJ1-1 TRBV12-5 TGTGCTAGTGGTTTGGGACAGTCGAACACTGAAGCTTTCTTT CASGLGQSNTEAFF
- - TRBJ1-5 TRBV19 TGTGCCAGTACTATAGGCGGGGGTCAGCCCCAGCATTTT CASTIGGGQPQHF
TRBD2 - TRBJ2-1 TRBV19 TGTGCCACGTCGCCGAGCGGGGACCTCTACAATGAGCAGTTCTTC CATSPSGDLYNEQFF
- few TRBJ1-5 TRBV27 TGTGCCAGCAGTTTAGTAGGGAGAAAGCCCCAGCATTTT CASSLVGRKPQHF
- - TRBJ2-2 TRBV6-5 TGTGCCAGCCAAGGGTCCCCGAACACCGGGGAGCTGTTTTTT CASQGSPNTGELFF
- - TRBJ1-1 TRBV5-3 TGTGCCAGAAGCTTGGGACGGAACACTGAAGCTTTCTTT CARSLGRNTEAFF
- - TRBJ1-2 TRBV28 TGTGCCAGCAGTTTATCCGACAGAAACTATGGCTACACCTTC CASSLSDRNYGYTF
- - TRBJ2-1 TRBV5-6 TGTGCCAGCAGCTTGAATTTCTATTATGAGCAGTTCTTC CASSLNFYYEQFF
- - TRBJ2-1 TRBV28 TGTGCCAGCAGTCCGTTTTTACTAGGTGGTAATGAGCAGTTCTTC CASSPFLLGGNEQFF
TRBD2 - TRBJ2-2 TRBV12-5 TGTGCTAGTGGTTTGACTAGCGGGAACACCGGGGAGCTGTTTTTT CASGLTSGNTGELFF
TRBD2 - TRBJ2-1 TRBV2 TGTGCCAGCAATCGACTAGCGGCCTACAATGAGCAGTTCTTC CASNRLAAYNEQFF
TRBD2 - TRBJ2-7 TRBV5-1 TGCGCCAGCAGCTTGGTGGGCGGGAGCTACGAGCAGTACTTC CASSLVGGSYEQYF
- - TRBJ1-1 TRBV10-3 TGTGCCATCAGTGAGGTGGGGCAAGAAGCTTTCTTT CAISEVGQEAFF
- - TRBJ1-2 TRBV6-1 TGTGCCAGCAGCTTTATGACAGGTTGGGGCTACACCTTC CASSFMTGWGYTF
TRBD1 - TRBJ1-5 TRBV28 TGTGCCAGCAGTCCAGGGGGTTCAATACAGCCCCAGCATTTT CASSPGGSIQPQHF
TRBD1 - TRBJ2-3 TRBV27 TGTGCCAGCACCCGGACAGGGGGCGTCACAGATACGCAGTATTTT CASTRTGGVTDTQYF
TRBD2 - TRBJ2-3 TRBV7-9 TGTGCCAGCAGCCCAAGGGGACTAGCGGGCAGCACAGATACGCAGTATTTT CASSPRGLAGSTDTQYF
- - TRBJ2-1 TRBV4-3 TGCGCCAGCAGCCAGGACTACAATGAGCAGTTCTTC CASSQDYNEQFF
- - TRBJ1-1 TRBV29-1 TGCAGCGTTGTTGCTGCGGGGAGGGACACTGAAGCTTTCTTT CSVVAAGRDTEAFF
- - TRBJ1-2 TRBV27 TGTGCCAGCAGTACCACAGGGATGGGTGGCTACACCTTC CASSTTGMGGYTF
- - TRBJ2-7 TRBV2 TGTGCCAGTAAAACAGGGTCCCACGAGCAGTACTTC CASKTGSHEQYF
- once TRBJ1-2 TRBV5-1 TGCGCCAGCAGCTTGGGAGAGGGTTATTACTATGGCTACACCTTC CASSLGEGYYYGYTF
TRBD1 once TRBJ2-2 TRBV4-3 TGCGCCAGCAGGGACAGGGGAGAAACCGGGGAGCTGTTTTTT CASRDRGETGELFF
- - TRBJ1-2 TRBV30 TGTGCCTGGAGTGTACCCCCGCATAACTATGGCTACACCTTC CAWSVPPHNYGYTF
- - TRBJ1-4 TRBV7-2 TGTGCCAGCAGCTTTAGCGGGGTGGCTAATGAAAAACTGTTTTTT CASSFSGVANEKLFF
TRBD1 once TRBJ2-3 TRBV6-6 TGTGCCAGCAGGACCCGGGACAGGGGCACAGATACGCAGTATTTT CASRTRDRGTDTQYF